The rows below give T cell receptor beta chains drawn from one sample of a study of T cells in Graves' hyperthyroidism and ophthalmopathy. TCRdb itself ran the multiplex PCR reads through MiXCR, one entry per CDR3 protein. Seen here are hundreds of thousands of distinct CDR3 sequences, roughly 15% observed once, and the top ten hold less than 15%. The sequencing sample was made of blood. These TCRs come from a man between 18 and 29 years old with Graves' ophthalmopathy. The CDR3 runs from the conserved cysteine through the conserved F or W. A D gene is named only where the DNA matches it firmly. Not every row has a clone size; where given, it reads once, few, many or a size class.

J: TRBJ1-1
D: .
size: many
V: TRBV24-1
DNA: TGTGCCACCAGTGACTTCAGGAACACTGAAGCTTTCTTT
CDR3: CATSDFRNTEAFF

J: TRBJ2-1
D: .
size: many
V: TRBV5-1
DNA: TGTGCCAGCAGCTTAGTTGGCGGGTCCTACAATGAGCAGTTCTTC
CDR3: CASSLVGGSYNEQFF

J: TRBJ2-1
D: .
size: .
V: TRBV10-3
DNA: TGTGCCATCAGTGGCTCCGACAATGAGCAGTTCTTC
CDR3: CAISGSDNEQFF

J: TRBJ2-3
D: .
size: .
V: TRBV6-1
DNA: TGTGCCAGCAGTGAAGGGGCAGTAGCAGATACGCAGTATTTT
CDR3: CASSEGAVADTQYF

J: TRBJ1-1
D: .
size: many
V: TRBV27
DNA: TGTGCCAGCAGAGGGAGGGGCATGAACACTGAAGCTTTCTTT
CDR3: CASRGRGMNTEAFF

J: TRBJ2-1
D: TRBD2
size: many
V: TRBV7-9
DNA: TGTGCCAGCAGCTCAAGGGTAGCGGGGCCCTCCTACAATGAGCAGTTCTTC
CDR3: CASSSRVAGPSYNEQFF

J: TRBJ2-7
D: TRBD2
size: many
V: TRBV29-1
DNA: TGCAGCGTTGAAACATCAGCGGGAGGACTTAAGCAGTACTTC
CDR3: CSVETSAGGLKQYF

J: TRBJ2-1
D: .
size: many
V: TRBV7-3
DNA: TGTGCCAGCAGCCTAAACAGGGGGGGCAATGAGCAGTTCTTC
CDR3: CASSLNRGGNEQFF

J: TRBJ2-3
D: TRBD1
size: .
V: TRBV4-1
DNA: TGCGCCAGCAGCCTCCGGGACAGGGGCTTTACGGATACGCAGTATTTT
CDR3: CASSLRDRGFTDTQYF

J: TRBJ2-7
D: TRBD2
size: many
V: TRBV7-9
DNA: TGTGCCAGCAGCTTCCCCCGTGGACTAGCGGGAGGTGCCGAGCAGTACTTC
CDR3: CASSFPRGLAGGAEQYF

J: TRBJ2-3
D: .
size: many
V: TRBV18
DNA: TGTGCCAGCTCACCGGGTACGCACGGGGGAGACACAGATACGCAGTATTTT
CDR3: CASSPGTHGGDTDTQYF

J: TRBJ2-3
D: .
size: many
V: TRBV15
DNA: TGTGCCACCAGCCTATCCGGGAGAGGTTTGGATGCAGATACGCAGTATTTT
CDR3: CATSLSGRGLDADTQYF

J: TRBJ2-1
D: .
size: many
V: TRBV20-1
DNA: TGCAGTGCTAGAGATCTTCTCCCACAACCAGCAGGGATCAATGAGCAGTTCTTC
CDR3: CSARDLLPQPAGINEQFF

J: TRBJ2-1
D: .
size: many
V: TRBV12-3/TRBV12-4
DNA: TGTGCCAGCAGTGTCAGGAGGTACAATGAGCAGTTCTTC
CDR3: CASSVRRYNEQFF

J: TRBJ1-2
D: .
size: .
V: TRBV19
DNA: TGTGCCAGTAGCAGAGAATTCGAGTATGGCTACACCTTC
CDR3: CASSREFEYGYTF

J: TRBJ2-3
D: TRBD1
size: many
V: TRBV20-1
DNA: TGCAGTGCCATAAAAGGGGGCGCCCCGGAACCAGATACGCAGTATTTT
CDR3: CSAIKGGAPEPDTQYF

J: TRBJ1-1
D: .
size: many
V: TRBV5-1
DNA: TGCGCCAGCAGCTTGGGACAGACCATGAACACTGAAGCTTTCTTT
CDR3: CASSLGQTMNTEAFF

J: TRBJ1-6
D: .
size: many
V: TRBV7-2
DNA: TGTGCCAGCAGGTTTGGGACGGATTATAATTCACCCCTCCACTTT
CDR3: CASRFGTDYNSPLHF

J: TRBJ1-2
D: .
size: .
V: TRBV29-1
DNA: TGCAGCGTGGGGTACGGGGCCCGGGGCTACACCTTC
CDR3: CSVGYGARGYTF

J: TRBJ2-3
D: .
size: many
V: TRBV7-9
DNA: TGTGCCAGCAGCTTCAGGGCAGATACGCAGTATTTT
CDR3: CASSFRADTQYF

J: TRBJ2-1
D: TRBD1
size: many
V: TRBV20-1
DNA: TGCAGTGCAGGAGGGGACAGGGGGAATGAGCAGTTCTTC
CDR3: CSAGGDRGNEQFF

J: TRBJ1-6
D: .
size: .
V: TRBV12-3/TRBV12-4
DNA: TGTGCCAGCAGCTTAGGGTGGAGGGATTCACCCCTCCACTTT
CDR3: CASSLGWRDSPLHF

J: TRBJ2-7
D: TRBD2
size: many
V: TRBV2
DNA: TGTGCCAGCGGAGGGGTGGTAGCGGGAGCCGAGCAGTACTTC
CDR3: CASGGVVAGAEQYF

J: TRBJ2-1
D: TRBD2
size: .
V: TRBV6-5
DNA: TGTGCCAGCAGTTTCTACACTGGACTAGCGGGAGCCTACAATGAGCAGTTCTTC
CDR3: CASSFYTGLAGAYNEQFF

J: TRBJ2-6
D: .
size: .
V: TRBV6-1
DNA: TGTGCCAGCAGAGACGGGGGCTCTGGGGCCAACGTCCTGACTTTC
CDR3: CASRDGGSGANVLTF

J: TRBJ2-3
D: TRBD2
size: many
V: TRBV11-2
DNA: TGTGCCAGCAGCCAGTCGGGCGGGGGAACAGATACGCAGTATTTT
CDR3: CASSQSGGGTDTQYF

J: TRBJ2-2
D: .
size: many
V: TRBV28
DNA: TGTGCCAGCCGGTCTGGGGACGGGGAGCTGTTTTTT
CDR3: CASRSGDGELFF

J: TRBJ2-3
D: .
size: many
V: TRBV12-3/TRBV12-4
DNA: TGTGCCAGCAGAGGGGGGATACCCCACGGGGAAAGGACAGATACGCAGTATTTT
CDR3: CASRGGIPHGERTDTQYF

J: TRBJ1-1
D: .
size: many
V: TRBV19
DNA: TGTGCCAGTAGTCGGGGGCAAACCATGGAGAACACTGAAGCTTTCTTT
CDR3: CASSRGQTMENTEAFF

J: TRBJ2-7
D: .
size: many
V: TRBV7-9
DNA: TGTGCCAGCAGCGCCCTAGGAAGTTCCTACGAGCAGTACTTC
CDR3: CASSALGSSYEQYF

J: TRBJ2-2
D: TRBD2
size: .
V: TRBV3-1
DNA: TGTGCCAGCAGGACTAGCGGGGGGTCGAACACCGGGGAGCTGTTTTTT
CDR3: CASRTSGGSNTGELFF

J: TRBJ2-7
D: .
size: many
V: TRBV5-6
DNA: TGTGCCAGCAGCTTGGGGGGTTCCCTCTACGAGCAGTACTTC
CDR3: CASSLGGSLYEQYF

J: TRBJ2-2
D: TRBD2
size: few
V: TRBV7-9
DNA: TGTGCCAGCACCCTTATAAGGGAGGGCCCGACCGGGGAGCTGTTTTTT
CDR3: CASTLIREGPTGELFF

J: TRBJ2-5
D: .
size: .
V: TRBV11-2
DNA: TGTGCCAGCAGCCCTAGAGGGACTTATGAGACCCAGTACTTC
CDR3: CASSPRGTYETQYF

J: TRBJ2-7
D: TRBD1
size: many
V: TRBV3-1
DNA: TGTGCCAGCAGCCAAGGGACAGGGGACTACGAGCAGTACTTC
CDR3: CASSQGTGDYEQYF

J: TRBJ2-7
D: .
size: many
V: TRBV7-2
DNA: TGTGCCAGCAGCTTAGCGTCAGAGACCTACGAGCAGTACTTC
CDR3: CASSLASETYEQYF

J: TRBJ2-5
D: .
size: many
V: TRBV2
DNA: TGTGCCAGCAGTGGGAGGGCCCCAGGGGAGACCCAGTACTTC
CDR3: CASSGRAPGETQYF

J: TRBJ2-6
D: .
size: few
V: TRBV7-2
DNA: TGTGCCAGCAGCTTAGGAGGGGGAGGGTTGGAATCCGGGGCCAACGTCCTGACTTTC
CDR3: CASSLGGGGLESGANVLTF

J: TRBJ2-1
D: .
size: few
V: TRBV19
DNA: TGTGCCAGTAGTATAGTTAGGTTAAACAATGAGCAGTTCTTC
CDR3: CASSIVRLNNEQFF

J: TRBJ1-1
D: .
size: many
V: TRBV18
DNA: TGTGCCAGCTCACCCGGGGAGAACACTGAAGCTTTCTTT
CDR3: CASSPGENTEAFF

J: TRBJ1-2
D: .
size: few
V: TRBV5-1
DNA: TGCGCCAGCAGCTTGGATCGAGGCTGGGGCTACACCTTC
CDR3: CASSLDRGWGYTF

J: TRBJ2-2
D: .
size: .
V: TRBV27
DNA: TGTGCCAGCAGTTTAAACAGGAACACCGGGGAGCTGGTTTTT
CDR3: CASSLNRNTGELVF

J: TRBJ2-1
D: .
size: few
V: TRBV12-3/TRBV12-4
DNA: TGTGCCAGTACCAAATCGATTACCCCCTACAATGAGCAGTTCTTC
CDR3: CASTKSITPYNEQFF

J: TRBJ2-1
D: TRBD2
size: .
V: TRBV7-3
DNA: TGTGCCAGCAGCTTAAGCCTAGCGGCCAATGAGCAGTTCTTC
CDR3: CASSLSLAANEQFF

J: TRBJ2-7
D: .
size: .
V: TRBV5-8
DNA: TGTGCCAGCAGCTACCAACGAGGTTACGAGCAGTACTTC
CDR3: CASSYQRGYEQYF

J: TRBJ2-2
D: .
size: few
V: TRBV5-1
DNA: TGCGCCAGCAGCTTTAACCCCGGGTCCGGGGAGCTGTTTTTT
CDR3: CASSFNPGSGELFF

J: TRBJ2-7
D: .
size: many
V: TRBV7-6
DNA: TGTGCCAGCAGCTTCCGGAACTCCTACGAGCAGTACTTC
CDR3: CASSFRNSYEQYF

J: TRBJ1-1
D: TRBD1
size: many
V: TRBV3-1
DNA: TGTGCCAGCAGCCGGGACAGGGGGAACACTGAAGCTTTCTTT
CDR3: CASSRDRGNTEAFF

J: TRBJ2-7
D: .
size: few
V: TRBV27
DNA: TGTGCCAGCAGTTTTGCCGTGGGGTCCTACGAGCAGTACTTC
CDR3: CASSFAVGSYEQYF

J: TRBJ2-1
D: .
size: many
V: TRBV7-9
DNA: TGTGCCAGCAGCTGGGACCTGGGCGCGAATGAGCAGTTCTTC
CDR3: CASSWDLGANEQFF

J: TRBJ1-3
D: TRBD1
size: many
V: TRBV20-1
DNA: TGCAGTGCTACTCAGGGGGCCGGAGGAAACACCATATATTTT
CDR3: CSATQGAGGNTIYF

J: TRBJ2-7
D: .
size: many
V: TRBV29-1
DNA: TGCAGCGTTCGCGGGGGCATGAGCGAGCAGTACTTC
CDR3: CSVRGGMSEQYF

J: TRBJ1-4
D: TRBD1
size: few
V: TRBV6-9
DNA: TGTGCCAGCAGTTACGGGGACAGGGCGAGTGAAAAACTGTTTTTT
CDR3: CASSYGDRASEKLFF

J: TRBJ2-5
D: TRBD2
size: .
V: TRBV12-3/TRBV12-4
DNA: TGTGCCAGCAGATTTAGCGGGGACCCAGCGAGGCAAGAGACCCAGTACTTC
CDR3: CASRFSGDPARQETQYF

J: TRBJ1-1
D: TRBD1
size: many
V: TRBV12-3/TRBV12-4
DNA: TGTGCCAGCGGACAGGAGAACACTGAAGCTTTCTTT
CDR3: CASGQENTEAFF

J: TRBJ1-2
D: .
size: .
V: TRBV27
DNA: TGTGCCAGCAGCCCTCTCGGAAAAAACTATGGCTACACCTTC
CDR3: CASSPLGKNYGYTF

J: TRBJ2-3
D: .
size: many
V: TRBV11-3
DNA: TGTGCCAGCAGCTTAGTGGACGGGGGGCCCACAGATACGCAGTATTTT
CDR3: CASSLVDGGPTDTQYF

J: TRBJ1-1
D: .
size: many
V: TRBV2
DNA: TGTGCCAGCAGGGAAGACAAGCCGAACACTGAAGCTTTCTTT
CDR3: CASREDKPNTEAFF